Detailed here is one T cell receptor beta chain. Its antigen is undetermined. Germline values: CDR1 LNHDA, CDR2 SQIVND (reference sequence). The length of the CDR3 is 17 residues. V was pared by 6 bases and J by 1 base, with 7 bases of the junction left unmatched. Produced via immunoSEQ multiplex PCR; TCRdb's table is partial and in-frame only. This table holds 300,000 to 400,000 clones, approximately 91% found once. The entry originates in a study of cytomegalovirus exposure and HLA in healthy donors. Study-wide findings and caveats: Testing in vitro showed three CMV-associated chains specific for CMV antigens. Both high specificity and high sensitivity reportedly marked the classifier's diagnosis of cytomegalovirus status. Cytomegalovirus association was listed for about 150 TCR beta chains.

The study drew the donors from its 120-subject validation cohort, separate from the roughly 700-subject first cohort. The sequenced sample was PBMCs. The receptor comes from a man younger than 45 in good health and CMV-seronegative. The chain employs TRBV19 and TRBJ1-5; TRBD1 matches 12 bases. Written as DNA, the CDR3 is TGTGCCAGTAGAAGGGGGACAGGGGGCTCGAGCAATCAGCCCCAGCATTTT. As protein: CASRRGTGGSSNQPQHF.